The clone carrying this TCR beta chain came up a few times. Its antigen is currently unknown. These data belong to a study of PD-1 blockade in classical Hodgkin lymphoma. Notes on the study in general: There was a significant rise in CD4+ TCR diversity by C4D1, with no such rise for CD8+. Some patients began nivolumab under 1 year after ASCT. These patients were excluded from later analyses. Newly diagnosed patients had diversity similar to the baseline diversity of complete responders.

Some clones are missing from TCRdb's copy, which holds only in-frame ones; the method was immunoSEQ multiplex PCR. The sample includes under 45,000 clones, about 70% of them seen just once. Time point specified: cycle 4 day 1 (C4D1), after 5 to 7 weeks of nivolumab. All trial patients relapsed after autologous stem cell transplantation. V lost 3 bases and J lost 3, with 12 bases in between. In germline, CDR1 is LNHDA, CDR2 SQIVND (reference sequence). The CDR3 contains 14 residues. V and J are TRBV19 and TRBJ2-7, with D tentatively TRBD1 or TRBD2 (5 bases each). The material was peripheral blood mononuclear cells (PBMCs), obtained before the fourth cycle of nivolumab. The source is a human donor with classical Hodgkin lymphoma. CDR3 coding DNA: TGTGCCAGTAGTATCTGGGACCGCAGCTACGAGCAGTACTTC. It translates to CASSIWDRSYEQYF. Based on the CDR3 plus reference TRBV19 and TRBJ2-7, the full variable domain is DGGITQSPKYLFRKEGQNVTLSCEQNLNHDAMYWYRQDPGQGLRLIYYSQIVNDFQKGDIAEGYSVSREKKESFPLTVTSAQKNPTAFYLCASSIWDRSYEQYFGPGTRLTVT.